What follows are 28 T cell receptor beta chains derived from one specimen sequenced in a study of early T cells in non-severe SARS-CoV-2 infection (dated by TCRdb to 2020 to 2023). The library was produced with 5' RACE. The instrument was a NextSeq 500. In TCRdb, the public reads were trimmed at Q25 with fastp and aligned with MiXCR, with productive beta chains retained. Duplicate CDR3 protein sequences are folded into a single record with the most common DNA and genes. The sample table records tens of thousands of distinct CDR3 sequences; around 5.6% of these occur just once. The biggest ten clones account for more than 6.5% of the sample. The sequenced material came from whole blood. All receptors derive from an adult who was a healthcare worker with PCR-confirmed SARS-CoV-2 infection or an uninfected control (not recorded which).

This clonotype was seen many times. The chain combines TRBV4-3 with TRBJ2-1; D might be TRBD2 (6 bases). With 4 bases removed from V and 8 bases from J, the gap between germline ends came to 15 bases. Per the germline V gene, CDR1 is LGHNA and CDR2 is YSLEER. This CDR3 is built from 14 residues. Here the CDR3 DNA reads TGCGCCAGCAGCCCGGTCGGGGGTAAAGATGAGCAGTTCTTC. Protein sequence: CASSPVGGKDEQFF.

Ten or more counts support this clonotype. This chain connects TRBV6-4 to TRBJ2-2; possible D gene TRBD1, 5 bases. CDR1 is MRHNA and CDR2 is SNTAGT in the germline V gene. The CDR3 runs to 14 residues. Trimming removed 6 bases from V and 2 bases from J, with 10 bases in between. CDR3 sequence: CASRQELNTGELFF. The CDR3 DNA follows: TGTGCCAGCAGACAGGAACTAAACACCGGGGAGCTGTTTTTT.

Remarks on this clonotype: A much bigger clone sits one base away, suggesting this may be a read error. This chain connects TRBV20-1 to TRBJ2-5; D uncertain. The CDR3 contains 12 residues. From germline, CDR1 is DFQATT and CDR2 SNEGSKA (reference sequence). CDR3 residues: CCASPSGETQYF. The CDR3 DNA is TGCTGTGCTTCCCCCTCGGGAGAGACCCAGTACTTC.

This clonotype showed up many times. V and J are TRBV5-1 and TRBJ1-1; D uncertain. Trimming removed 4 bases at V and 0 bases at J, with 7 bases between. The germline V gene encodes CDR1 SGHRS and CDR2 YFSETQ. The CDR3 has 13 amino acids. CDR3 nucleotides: TGCGCCAGCAGCACCGGGATGAACACTGAAGCTTTCTTT. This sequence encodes CASSTGMNTEAFF.

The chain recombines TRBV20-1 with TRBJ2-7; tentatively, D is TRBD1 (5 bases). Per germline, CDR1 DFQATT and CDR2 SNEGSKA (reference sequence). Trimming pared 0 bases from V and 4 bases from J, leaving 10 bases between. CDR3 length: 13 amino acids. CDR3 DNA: TGCAGTGCTAGAGAGGGCAGGGAATACGAGCAGTACTTC. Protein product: CSAREGREYEQYF.

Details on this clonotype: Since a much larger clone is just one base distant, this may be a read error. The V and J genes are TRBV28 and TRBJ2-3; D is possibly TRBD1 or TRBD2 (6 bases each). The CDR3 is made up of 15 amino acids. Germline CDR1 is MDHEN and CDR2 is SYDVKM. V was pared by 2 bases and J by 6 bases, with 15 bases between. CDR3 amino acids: CASSLLVGGGDTQYF. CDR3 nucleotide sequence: TGTGCCAGCAGTTTACTAGTGGGGGGCGGCGATACGCAGTATTTT.

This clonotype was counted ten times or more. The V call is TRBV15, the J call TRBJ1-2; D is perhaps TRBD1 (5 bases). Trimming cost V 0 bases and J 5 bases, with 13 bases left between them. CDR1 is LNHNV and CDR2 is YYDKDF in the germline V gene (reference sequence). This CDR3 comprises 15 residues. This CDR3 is CATSRDLTAKYGYTF. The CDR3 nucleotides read TGTGCCACCAGCAGAGATCTGACAGCAAAGTATGGCTACACCTTC.

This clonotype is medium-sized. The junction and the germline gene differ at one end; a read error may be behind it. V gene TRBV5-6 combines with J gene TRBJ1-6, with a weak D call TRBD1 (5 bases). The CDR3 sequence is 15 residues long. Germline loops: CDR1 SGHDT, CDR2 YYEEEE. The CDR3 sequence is CASSLAGTVNSPLHF. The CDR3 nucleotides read TGTGCCAGCAGCTTGGCCGGGACGGTGAATTCCCCCCTCCACTTT.

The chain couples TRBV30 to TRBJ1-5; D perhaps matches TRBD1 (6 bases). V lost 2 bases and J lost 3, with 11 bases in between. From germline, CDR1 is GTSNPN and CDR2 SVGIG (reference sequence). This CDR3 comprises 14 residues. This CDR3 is CAWSIPGDNQPQHF. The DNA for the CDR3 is TGTGCCTGGAGTATACCAGGGGACAATCAGCCCCAGCATTTT.

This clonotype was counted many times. CDR3 DNA: TGTGCCACCAGTGATTGGACAGGTCAGGCAGATACGCAGTATTTT. Protein: CATSDWTGQADTQYF. The chain couples TRBV24-1 to TRBJ2-3, with TRBD1 identical over 7 bases. V trimming: 2 bases; J trimming: 4 bases; junction bases outside the gene matches: 5. Germline V gene lookup returns CDR1 KGHDR and CDR2 SFDVKD. The CDR3 totals 15 residues.

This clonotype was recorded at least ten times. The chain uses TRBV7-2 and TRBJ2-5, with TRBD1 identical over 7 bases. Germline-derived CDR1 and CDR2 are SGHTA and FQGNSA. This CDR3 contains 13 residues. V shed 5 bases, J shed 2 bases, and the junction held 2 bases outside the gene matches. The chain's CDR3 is CASSEGQQETQYF. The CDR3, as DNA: TGTGCCAGCAGCGAGGGACAGCAAGAGACCCAGTACTTC.

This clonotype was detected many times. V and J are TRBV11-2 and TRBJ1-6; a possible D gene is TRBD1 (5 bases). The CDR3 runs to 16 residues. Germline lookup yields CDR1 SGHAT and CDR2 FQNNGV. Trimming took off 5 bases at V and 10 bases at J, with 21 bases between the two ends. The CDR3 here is CASSIWGRKDGSPLHF. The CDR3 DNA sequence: TGTGCCAGCAGCATATGGGGCCGAAAGGATGGATCACCCCTCCACTTT.

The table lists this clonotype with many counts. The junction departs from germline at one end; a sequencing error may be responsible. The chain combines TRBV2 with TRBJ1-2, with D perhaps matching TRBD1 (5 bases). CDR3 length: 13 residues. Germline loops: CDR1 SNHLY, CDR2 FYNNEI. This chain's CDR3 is CASSVTFRDPALF. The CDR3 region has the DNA TGTGCCAGCAGTGTTACGTTTCGGGACCCGGCACTATTC.

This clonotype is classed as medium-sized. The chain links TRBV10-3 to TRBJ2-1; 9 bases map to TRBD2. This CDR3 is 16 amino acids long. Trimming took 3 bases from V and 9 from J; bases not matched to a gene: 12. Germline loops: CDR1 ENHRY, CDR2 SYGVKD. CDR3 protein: CAISDSGLASPSEQFF. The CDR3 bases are TGTGCCATCAGTGATTCGGGACTAGCATCGCCAAGTGAGCAGTTCTTC.

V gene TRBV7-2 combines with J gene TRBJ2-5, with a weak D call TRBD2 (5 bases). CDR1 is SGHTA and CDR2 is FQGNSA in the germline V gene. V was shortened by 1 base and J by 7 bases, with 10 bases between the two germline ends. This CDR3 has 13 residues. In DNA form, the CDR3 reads TGTGCCAGCAGCTTAGGGCTAGCTACGACCCAGTACTTC. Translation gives CASSLGLATTQYF.

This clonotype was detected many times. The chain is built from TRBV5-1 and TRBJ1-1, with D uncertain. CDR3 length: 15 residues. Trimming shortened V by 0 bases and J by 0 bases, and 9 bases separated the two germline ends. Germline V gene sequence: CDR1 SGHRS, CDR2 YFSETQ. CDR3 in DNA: TGCGCCAGCAGCTTGGGGGCTGGGATGAACACTGAAGCTTTCTTT. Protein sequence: CASSLGAGMNTEAFF.

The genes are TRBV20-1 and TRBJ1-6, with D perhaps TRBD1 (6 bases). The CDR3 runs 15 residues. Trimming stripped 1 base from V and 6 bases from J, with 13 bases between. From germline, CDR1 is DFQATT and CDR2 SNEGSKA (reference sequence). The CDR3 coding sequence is TGCAGTGCTAGAGCCGTGGGGGCTAGTAATTCACCCCTCCACTTT. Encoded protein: CSARAVGASNSPLHF.

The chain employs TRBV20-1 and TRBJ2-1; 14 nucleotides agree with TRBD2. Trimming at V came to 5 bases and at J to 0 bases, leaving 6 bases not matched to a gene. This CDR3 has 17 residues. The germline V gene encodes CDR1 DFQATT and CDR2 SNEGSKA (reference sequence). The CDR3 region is CSAGLAGGAPSYNEQFF. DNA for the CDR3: TGCAGTGCTGGACTAGCGGGGGGAGCCCCCTCCTACAATGAGCAGTTCTTC.

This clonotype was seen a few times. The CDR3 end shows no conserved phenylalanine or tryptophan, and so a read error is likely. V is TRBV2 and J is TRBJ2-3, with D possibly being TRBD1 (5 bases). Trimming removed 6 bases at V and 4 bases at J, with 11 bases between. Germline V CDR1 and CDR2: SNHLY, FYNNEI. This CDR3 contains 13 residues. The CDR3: CASSFGAADTQYL. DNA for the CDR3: TGTGCCAGCAGCTTTGGGGCGGCAGATACGCAGTATTTA.

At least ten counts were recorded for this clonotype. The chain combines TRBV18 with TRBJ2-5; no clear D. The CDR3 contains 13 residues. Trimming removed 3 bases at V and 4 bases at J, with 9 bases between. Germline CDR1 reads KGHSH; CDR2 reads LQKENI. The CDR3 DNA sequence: TGTGCCAGCTCACCGTTAGTCCCAGAGACCCAGTACTTC. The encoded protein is CASSPLVPETQYF.

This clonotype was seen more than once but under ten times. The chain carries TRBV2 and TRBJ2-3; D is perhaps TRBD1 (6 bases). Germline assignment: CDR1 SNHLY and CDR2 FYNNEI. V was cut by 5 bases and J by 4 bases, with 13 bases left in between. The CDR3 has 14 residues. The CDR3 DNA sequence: TGTGCCAGCAGTAGGCAGGGGAACCCAGATACGCAGTATTTT. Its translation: CASSRQGNPDTQYF. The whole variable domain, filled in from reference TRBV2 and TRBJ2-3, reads EPEVTQTPSHQVTQMGQEVILRCVPISNHLYFYWYRQILGQKVEFLVSFYNNEISEKSEIFDDQFSVERPDGSNFTLKIRSTKLEDSAMYFCASSRQGNPDTQYFGPGTRLTVL.

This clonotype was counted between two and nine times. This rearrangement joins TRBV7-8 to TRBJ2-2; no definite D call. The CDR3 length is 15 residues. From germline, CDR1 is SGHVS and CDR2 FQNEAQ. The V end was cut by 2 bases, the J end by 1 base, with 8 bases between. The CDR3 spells CASSLTIRNTGELFF. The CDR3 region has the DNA TGTGCCAGCAGCTTAACCATTAGGAACACCGGGGAGCTGTTTTTT.

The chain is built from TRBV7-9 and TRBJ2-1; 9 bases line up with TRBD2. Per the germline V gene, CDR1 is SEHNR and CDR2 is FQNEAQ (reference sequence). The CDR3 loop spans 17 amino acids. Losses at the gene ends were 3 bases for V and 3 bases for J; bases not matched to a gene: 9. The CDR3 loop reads CASSFLPSGAYYNEQFF. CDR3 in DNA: TGTGCCAGCAGCTTTTTGCCTAGCGGGGCATACTACAATGAGCAGTTCTTC.

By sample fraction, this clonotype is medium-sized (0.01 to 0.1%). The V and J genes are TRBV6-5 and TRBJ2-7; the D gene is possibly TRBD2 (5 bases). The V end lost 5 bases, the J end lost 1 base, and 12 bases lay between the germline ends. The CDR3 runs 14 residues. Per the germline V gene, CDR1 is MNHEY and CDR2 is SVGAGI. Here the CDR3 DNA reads TGTGCCAGCAGTCCAAAACGGGGTTCCTACGAGCAGTACTTC. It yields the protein CASSPKRGSYEQYF.

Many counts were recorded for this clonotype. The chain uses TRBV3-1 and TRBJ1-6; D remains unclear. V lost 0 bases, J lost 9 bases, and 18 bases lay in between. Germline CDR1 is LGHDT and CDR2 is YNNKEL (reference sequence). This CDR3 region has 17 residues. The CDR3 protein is CASSQDSAGVFPSPLHF. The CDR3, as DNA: TGTGCCAGCAGCCAAGATTCGGCAGGCGTGTTCCCTTCACCCCTCCACTTT. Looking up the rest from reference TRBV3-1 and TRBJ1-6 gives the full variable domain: DTAVSQTPKYLVTQMGNDKSIKCEQNLGHDTMYWYKQDSKKFLKIMFSYNNKELIINETVPNRFSPKSPDKAHLNLHINSLELGDSAVYFCASSQDSAGVFPSPLHFGNGTRLTVT.

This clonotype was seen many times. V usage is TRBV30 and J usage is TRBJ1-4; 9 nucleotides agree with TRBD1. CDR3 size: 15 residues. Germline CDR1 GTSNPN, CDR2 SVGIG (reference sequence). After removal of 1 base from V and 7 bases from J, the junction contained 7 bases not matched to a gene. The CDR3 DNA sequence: TGTGCCTGGAGTGCGAAGGGGACAGGGAGTGAAAAACTGTTTTTT. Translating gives CAWSAKGTGSEKLFF. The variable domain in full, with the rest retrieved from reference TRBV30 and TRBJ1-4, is SQTIHQWPATLVQPVGSPLSLECTVEGTSNPNLYWYRQAAGRGLQLLFYSVGIGQISSEVPQNLSASRPQDRQFILSSKKLLLSDSGFYLCAWSAKGTGSEKLFFGSGTQLSVL.

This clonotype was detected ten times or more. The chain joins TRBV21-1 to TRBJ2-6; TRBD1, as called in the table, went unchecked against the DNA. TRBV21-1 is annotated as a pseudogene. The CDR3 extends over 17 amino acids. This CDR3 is CASSKLRRDSGANVLTF. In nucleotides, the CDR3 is TGTGCCAGCAGCAAACTCCGACGGGACTCTGGGGCCAACGTCCTGACTTTC.

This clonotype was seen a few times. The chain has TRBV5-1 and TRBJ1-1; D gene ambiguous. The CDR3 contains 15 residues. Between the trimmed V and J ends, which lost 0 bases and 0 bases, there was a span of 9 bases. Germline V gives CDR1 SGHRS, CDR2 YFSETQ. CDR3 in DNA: TGCGCCAGCAGCTTGGAGCACAGCTTGAACACTGAAGCTTTCTTT. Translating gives CASSLEHSLNTEAFF.